This T cell receptor beta chain was sequenced for a study of cytomegalovirus exposure and HLA in healthy donors. The overall study: An early data release held tens of millions of unique TCRs from HLA-typed donors.

Study-wide findings and caveats: In a later analysis, across HLA loci, associated TCR counts were highest for DRB1, lowest for HLA-C. Confirmation was obtained in vitro that three CMV-associated chains are specific for CMV antigens.

About this clone itself: Its antigen is unknown.

Germline V gives CDR1 SGHDT, CDR2 YYEEEE. J was trimmed by 5 bases and V by 2 bases; bases with no gene match: 7. The CDR3 runs to 15 residues. Primers included in the PCR were 60 Vbeta and 13 Jbeta primers. Profiled with immunoSEQ multiplex PCR; TCRdb holds only in-frame clones, not every one. The table has 200,000 to 250,000 clones, roughly 80% seen once. The receptor's source is a man aged 40-49 years in good health and CMV-seronegative. Material: PBMCs. This chain joins TRBV5-6 and TRBJ2-5, with 9 positions matching TRBD2. The chain's CDR3 is CASSFLRGGRETQYF. The CDR3 DNA sequence: TGTGCCAGCAGCTTTTTGCGGGGGGGCCGGGAGACCCAGTACTTC.